The source of this T cell receptor (beta chain) is a study of blood T cell repertoires in COVID-19 (TCRdb year 2020). General notes on the study: Samples covering the acute and convalescent phases of COVID-19 were provided by collaborators in the United States, Italy and Spain. Where available, HLA class I and class II types were taken from metadata supplied by the sample provider and were not determined by assay-based typing. The repertoires were made available in a free public database intended to serve as a resource for research on the immune response to SARS-CoV-2. Sample metadata almost always included a de-identified subject ID, COVID-19 status, age in years and sex. The material from the prospective study consisted of cDNA or gDNA derived from T cells, B-cell-depleted T cells, or PBMCs. Samples were obtained from the ongoing ImmuneRACE study (first 160 participants) and from 1,254 subjects provided by 6 global collaborators. The dataset comprised deeply sampled blood TCRbeta repertoires from subjects exposed to, actively infected with, or recovered from COVID-19. On the study overall, not on this receptor specifically: Clinical and demographic metadata were provided uncurated, with the amount varying by source and participant.

From the cysteine up to the phenylalanine, the CDR3 has a length of 14 residues. Only CDR3 DNA is held: 42 bases, read in frame from base 1. V and J are trimmed by 5 bases and 4 bases, and the gene matches miss 3 bases of the junction. From a lookup of the germline V gene (reference sequence), CDR1 and CDR2 are LGHDT and YNNKEL. The immunoSEQ Assay, a bias-controlled multiplex PCR, was used to amplify TCRbeta CDR3 regions from genomic DNA. In the paper's pipeline: Within the assay, amplification of reference gene primers was used to estimate how many nucleated cells each sample contained. To quantify the absolute abundance of each unique TCRbeta CDR3 rearrangement, sequence reads were collapsed and filtered. For each sample, productive Simpson clonality was calculated as the square root of Simpson's diversity index across productive rearrangements. Drawn from immuneACCESS, this table holds only the in-frame rearrangements with V and J called that TCRdb kept. Clones are partly lost; checked studies trace under half to an unresolved V gene and leave the rest unexplained. V, J and clone size are taken as reported in that table, and D and trimming were inferred from the DNA itself. Counted in this sample were 180,000 or so clones; around 80% of them appeared once. In total, the top ten clones hold roughly 13% of the sample.

Notes on this clone: Its antigen specificity is not known. No much larger clone is present one base from it, and per-base qualities are unavailable.

Participants in the prospective study were enrolled through a virtual design, were aged about 18 to 100 years, and lived in roughly 24 United States geographic areas. In the prospective study, participants were assigned to cohorts based on the clinical history participants reported in a screening survey and a study questionnaire. ImmuneRACE Cohort 3 recovered participants were defined by two consecutive negative NP/OP PCR tests, healthcare professional clearance, or symptom resolution. Each participant in the prospective study had whole blood, serum and a nasopharyngeal or oropharyngeal swab collected by mobile phlebotomists. Participants in the prospective study had the option to provide additional blood draws and questionnaires over a roughly two-month period. Before DNA extraction, blood samples from the prospective study were shipped at room temperature or frozen.

Sequenced sample: PBMCs or T cells enriched from blood (not recorded which). The V and J genes are TRBV3-1 (or the pseudogene TRBV3-2) and TRBJ1-3, and 9 junction bases match TRBD1. This receptor was obtained from a woman in her sixties or seventies who had recovered from COVID-19. The sequenced DNA: TGTGCCAGCAGCAATGGACAGGGGGGAAACACCATATATTTT. Translated, it reads CASSNGQGGNTIYF.